These 14 T cell receptor beta chains originate from one sample sequenced in a study of post-analysis software for immune sequencing data. These TCRs are of unknown antigen specificity. Regarding the study as a whole: When patients were compared with controls, a handful of TRBV segments were more frequent, TRBV5-6, TRBV5-1 and TRBV20-1 among them.

Unique molecular identifiers were carried by the TCR beta cDNA libraries. One entry per CDR3 protein, called by TCRdb with MiXCR from the PCR reads. This table holds hundreds of thousands of distinct CDR3 sequences, roughly 27% found once. Sequenced material: blood. The receptors derive from a girl aged 5-17 years with multiple sclerosis.

The chain recombines TRBV6-5 with TRBJ2-3; 8 bases are shared with TRBD2. After removal of 6 bases from V and 10 bases from J, the junction contained 9 bases not matched to a gene. This CDR3 has 13 amino acids. CDR1 and CDR2 from the germline V gene are MNHEY and SVGAGI. DNA for the CDR3: TGTGCCAGCAGGACATCCGGGACTAGGGCGCAGTATTTT. It translates to CASRTSGTRAQYF.

This clonotype has more than one count but fewer than ten. V and J are TRBV6-5 and TRBJ2-7; no firm D call. Germline V lookup: CDR1 MNHEY, CDR2 SVGAGI. This CDR3 comprises 11 residues. Trimming took 6 bases from V and 7 from J, leaving 10 bases between them. In nucleotides, the CDR3 is TGTGCCAGCAGATCGAGCCGGGAGCAGTACTTC. Its translation: CASRSSREQYF.

This clonotype showed up just a few times. The chain has TRBV4-1 and TRBJ1-2; tentative D call: TRBD1 (6 bases). The CDR3 runs 17 residues. With 2 bases removed from V and 3 bases from J, the gap between germline ends came to 19 bases. Germline loops: CDR1 MGHRA, CDR2 YSYEKL. The CDR3, as DNA: TGCGCCAGCAGCCAATCGGGGGACCCCAGGGGCCACTATGGCTACACCTTC. Its protein product is CASSQSGDPRGHYGYTF.

In this sample, this clonotype turned up a few times. The rearrangement uses TRBV7-2 and TRBJ2-7; TRBD2 is a possible D gene (6 bases). CDR3 length: 14 amino acids. Germline values: CDR1 SGHTA, CDR2 FQGNSA. Trimming took off 5 bases at V and 1 base at J, with 12 bases between the two ends. The CDR3 here is CASSATSMSYEQYF. The DNA for the CDR3 is TGTGCCAGCAGCGCCACTAGCATGTCCTACGAGCAGTACTTC.

This clonotype occurred a few times. The chain couples TRBV5-6 to TRBJ2-7; the match to TRBD1 covers 7 bases. This CDR3 comprises 15 residues. CDR1 is SGHDT and CDR2 is YYEEEE in the germline V gene. Trimming removed 3 bases from V and 1 base from J; junction bases left unmatched: 7. In DNA form, the CDR3 reads TGTGCCAGCAGCTCCCCGGGACAGCCTTCCTACGAGCAGTACTTC. Translating it yields CASSSPGQPSYEQYF.

Only one count was recorded for this clonotype. The J gene is TRBJ1-3, the V gene TRBV7-9; D ambiguous. The CDR3 sequence is 15 residues long. Germline V gene lookup returns CDR1 SEHNR and CDR2 FQNEAQ (reference sequence). Trimming cost V 2 bases and J 4 bases, with 12 bases left between them. In nucleotides, the CDR3 is TGTGCCAGCAGCTTATCCCCGGGGAACGGAAACACCATATATTTT. The encoded protein is CASSLSPGNGNTIYF.

This clonotype has more than one count but fewer than ten. J is TRBJ2-7 and V is TRBV7-9, with 16 nucleotides matching TRBD2. V lost 4 bases to trimming and J lost 3 bases; unmatched junction nucleotides: 6. Germline V gives CDR1 SEHNR, CDR2 FQNEAQ (reference sequence). This CDR3 has 17 amino acids. CDR3 loop: CASSSRGTSGRVYEQYF. The CDR3 nucleotides are TGTGCCAGCAGCTCCCGAGGGACTAGCGGGAGGGTCTACGAGCAGTACTTC.

The rearrangement uses TRBV24-1 and TRBJ2-1, with TRBD2 matching 7 bases. J was trimmed by 4 bases and V by 3 bases; bases with no gene match: 8. This CDR3 contains 16 residues. The germline CDR1 and CDR2 sequences are KGHDR and SFDVKD. CDR3 region: CATSDRGGTGYNEQFF. In nucleotides, the CDR3 is TGTGCCACCAGTGATCGCGGGGGAACGGGATACAATGAGCAGTTCTTC.

The chain couples TRBV6-5 to TRBJ2-5, with 8 bases lining up with TRBD2. Germline CDR1 reads MNHEY; CDR2 reads SVGAGI. The CDR3 length is 14 residues. V lost 6 bases, J lost 5 bases, and 8 bases stayed unmatched. The CDR3 protein is CASSPTAGVETQYF. CDR3 coding DNA: TGTGCCAGCAGCCCCACAGCGGGAGTCGAGACCCAGTACTTC.

The chain couples TRBV5-6 to TRBJ2-5; TRBD2 agrees at 14 bases. CDR1 is SGHDT and CDR2 is YYEEEE in the germline V gene. V lost 4 bases and J lost 5; bases outside the gene matches: 13. The CDR3 runs 18 residues. In nucleotides, the CDR3 is TGTGCCAGCAGCCGCAGTTACGGACTAGCGGGAGGTTTGGAGACCCAGTACTTC. Protein sequence: CASSRSYGLAGGLETQYF.

The V call is TRBV6-5, the J call TRBJ1-1; TRBD1 matches at 7 bases. This CDR3 has 14 residues. Trimming at V came to 5 bases and at J to 7 bases, leaving 10 bases not matched to a gene. Germline V gene data show CDR1 as MNHEY and CDR2 as SVGAGI. CDR3 sequence reads: CASSAAPDRSEAFF. In DNA form, the CDR3 reads TGTGCCAGCAGTGCTGCCCCGGACAGGAGTGAAGCTTTCTTT.

The J gene is TRBJ2-6, the V gene TRBV7-9, with D perhaps matching TRBD2 (5 bases). CDR3 length equals 15 residues. Per germline, CDR1 SEHNR and CDR2 FQNEAQ (reference sequence). V lost 5 bases to trimming and J lost 2 bases, with 10 bases between them. The CDR3 is CASSRQEAGANVLTF. For the CDR3, the DNA is TGTGCCAGCAGCCGCCAGGAGGCTGGGGCCAACGTCCTGACTTTC.

This sequence joins TRBV7-9 and TRBJ2-1; no reliable D call. Germline loops: CDR1 SEHNR, CDR2 FQNEAQ (reference sequence). Trimming removed 0 bases from V and 3 bases from J, with 6 bases in between. The CDR3 extends over 14 amino acids. CDR3 protein: CASSLAGIYNEQFF. CDR3 nucleotide sequence: TGTGCCAGCAGCTTAGCCGGCATCTACAATGAGCAGTTCTTC.

The V and J genes are TRBV15 and TRBJ2-4; no firm D call. Germline assignment: CDR1 LNHNV and CDR2 YYDKDF (reference sequence). The CDR3 is 13 amino acids. The V and J ends lost 5 bases and 5 bases respectively, with 10 bases between them. CDR3 nucleotides: TGTGCCACCAGCGCTACCCTAGAAAACATTCAGTACTTC. Protein product: CATSATLENIQYF.